The following is a T cell receptor beta chain sequence with its context. Its antigen is as yet unknown. The CDR3 runs to 15 residues. V lost 2 bases, J lost 1 base, and 11 bases lay in between. The germline V gene encodes CDR1 SGHDN and CDR2 FVKESK. This specimen belongs to a study of T-cell reconstitution after alpha-beta-depleted transplantation in children. The study, taken as a whole, reports: T-cell numbers and diversity, one year after transplant, stemmed largely from T cells that were newly produced.

Preparation of the TCRbeta library was carried out with unique molecular identifiers. TCRdb reprocessed the PCR reads via MiXCR and lists one record per CDR3 protein. The table records around 300,000 distinct CDR3 sequences, over 7% of them present only once. This TCR derives from a female patient aged 2 to 10 who had a stem cell transplant for Fanconi anemia, so the T cells may come from the graft donor. The source was peripheral blood, collected 360 days after TCRalphabeta/CD19-depleted stem cell transplant. The chain is built from TRBV14 and TRBJ1-1; D is ambiguous. The CDR3 DNA reads as TGTGCCAGCAGCCAAATCGGGAGACCGAACACTGAAGCTTTCTTT. Its translation: CASSQIGRPNTEAFF.